The 28 T cell receptor beta chains listed next were all sequenced from one sample in a study of blood T cells in healthy people across ages. Alongside a J-beta primer mix, a sample-barcoded 5' primer served in a second PCR lasting about 7 to 12 cycles. TCRdb passed the 5' RACE reads through MiXCR, listing each CDR3 protein once. The repertoire holds some 800,000 distinct CDR3 sequences, with approximately 48% as singletons. The sequenced material came from blood. Receptor source: a man aged 55-75 years in good health.

The chain uses TRBV3-1 and TRBJ2-3; 8 bases line up with TRBD2. The germline V gene has CDR1 LGHDT and CDR2 YNNKEL (reference sequence). The CDR3 totals 17 residues. Trimming removed 0 bases from V and 0 bases from J; junction bases left unmatched: 5. The CDR3 DNA sequence: TGTGCCAGCAGCCAAGAAGCAGCGGGGGTTAGCACAGATACGCAGTATTTT. It yields the protein CASSQEAAGVSTDTQYF.

The gene calls are TRBV7-6 and TRBJ2-5; 12 bases are shared with TRBD2. J lost 1 base, V lost 4 bases, and 4 bases had no gene match. This CDR3 has 16 residues. The germline gives CDR1 SGHVS, CDR2 FNYEAQ. CDR3 protein: CASSSGLAGSQETQYF. In DNA form, the CDR3 reads TGTGCCAGCAGCTCTGGACTAGCGGGGAGCCAAGAGACCCAGTACTTC.

The chain uses TRBV5-1 and TRBJ1-3, with no clear D. V was cut by 0 bases and J by 1 base, with 11 bases left in between. Germline CDR1 reads SGHRS; CDR2 reads YFSETQ. The CDR3 has 16 amino acids. Here the CDR3 DNA reads TGCGCCAGCAGCTTGGACACAAACCTTTCTGGAAACACCATATATTTT. This translates into CASSLDTNLSGNTIYF.

This clonotype was seen a handful of times. V and J are TRBV9 and TRBJ2-1, with D tentatively TRBD2 (6 bases). V was clipped by 7 bases and J by 5 bases, with 7 bases between them. The germline V gene encodes CDR1 SGDLS and CDR2 YYNGEE. The CDR3 sequence is 11 residues long. The DNA of the CDR3 is TGTGCCAGCCGCGGGAACAATGAGCAGTTCTTC. Residues: CASRGNNEQFF.

This clonotype has just a few counts. The V call is TRBV7-2, the J call TRBJ2-7, with D possibly TRBD2 on 7 matching bases. Germline-derived CDR1 and CDR2 are SGHTA and FQGNSA. V was cut by 7 bases and J by 5 bases, with 18 bases left in between. The CDR3 contains 14 residues. The CDR3 sequence: CASTLGGGGHEQYF. The DNA for the CDR3 is TGTGCCAGCACCCTAGGGGGGGGAGGCCACGAGCAGTACTTC.

This sequence joins TRBV20-1 and TRBJ2-7; D may be TRBD2 (5 bases). CDR1 is DFQATT and CDR2 is SNEGSKA in the germline V gene (reference sequence). V was cut by 3 bases and J by 6 bases, with 12 bases left in between. This CDR3 is built from 12 residues. This chain's CDR3 is CSARLAGGEQYF. CDR3 DNA: TGCAGTGCTAGGCTTGCAGGAGGCGAGCAGTACTTC.

The V and J genes are TRBV4-3 and TRBJ1-4; D unclear. The germline V gene has CDR1 LGHNA and CDR2 YSLEER. V shed 0 bases and J shed 1 base, with 9 bases lying between them. The CDR3 sequence is 16 residues long. The CDR3 loop is CASSQDMEGTNEKLFF. CDR3 nucleotides: TGCGCCAGCAGCCAAGATATGGAAGGAACTAATGAAAAACTGTTTTTT.

The chain has TRBV10-3 and TRBJ1-2, with 10 bases aligning to TRBD1. V lost 2 bases and J lost 6; bases outside the gene matches: 6. Germline lookup yields CDR1 ENHRY and CDR2 SYGVKD. The CDR3 extends over 15 amino acids. Here the CDR3 reads CAISEGKTGGHGYTF. The CDR3 bases are TGTGCCATCAGTGAGGGCAAGACAGGGGGCCATGGCTACACCTTC.

This rearrangement joins TRBV2 to TRBJ1-1, with unresolved D. The CDR3 length is 13 residues. The germline gives CDR1 SNHLY, CDR2 FYNNEI. V lost 5 bases and J 2 bases, leaving 9 bases between the germline ends. The CDR3 nucleotides read TGTGCCAGCAGTACGGACCTTAACACTGAAGCTTTCTTT. Translation: CASSTDLNTEAFF.

The chain uses TRBV6-2 or TRBV6-3 and TRBJ2-6, with D possibly being TRBD1 or TRBD2 (5 bases each). Trimming cost V 7 bases and J 3 bases, with 13 bases left between them. CDR1 MNHEY and CDR2 SVGEGT come from the germline V gene. The CDR3 is 15 residues long. In nucleotides, the CDR3 is TGTGCCAGCATTCGGGGACCCGGTGGGGCCAACGTCCTGACTTTC. Residues: CASIRGPGGANVLTF.

The rearrangement links TRBV7-9 to TRBJ2-1, with no clear D. CDR1 is SEHNR, CDR2 FQNEAQ, per germline (reference sequence). V lost 2 bases and J lost 10, with 12 bases in between. The CDR3 totals 13 residues. Written as DNA, the CDR3 is TGTGCCAGCAGCTTATATTCTGGTATGGAGCAGTTCTTC. It translates to CASSLYSGMEQFF.

Concerning this clonotype: One end of the junction is discordant with germline, which a read error may explain. The gene calls are TRBV6-2 or TRBV6-3 and TRBJ2-6, with TRBD2 matching over 7 bases. The CDR3 is made up of 16 amino acids. Germline values: CDR1 MNHEY, CDR2 SVGEGT. CDR3 DNA: TGTGCCAGCAGTAAGACGACTAGCTCTGGGGTCAACGTCCTGACTTTC. As protein: CASSKTTSSGVNVLTF.

The chain is built from TRBV4-1 and TRBJ2-6; no clear D. Germline loops: CDR1 MGHRA, CDR2 YSYEKL. The CDR3 consists of 14 residues. Trimming took off 1 base at V and 9 bases at J, with 10 bases between the two ends. Written as DNA, the CDR3 is TGCGCCAGCAGCCAAGGTCTCTTTGGCAACGTCCTGACTTTC. It encodes CASSQGLFGNVLTF.

V and J are TRBV3-1 and TRBJ2-1; 12 positions match TRBD1. Germline-derived CDR1 and CDR2 are LGHDT and YNNKEL (reference sequence). V was clipped by 1 base and J by 7 bases; unmatched bases: 5. This CDR3 is built from 16 residues. The CDR3, as DNA: TGTGCCAGCAGCCAAGCCGGGACAGGGGGCTTGAATGAGCAGTTCTTC. Its translation: CASSQAGTGGLNEQFF.

The chain joins TRBV30 to TRBJ2-1, with 8 bases that match TRBD2. The V gene's germline CDR1 is GTSNPN and CDR2 SVGIG (reference sequence). CDR3 length equals 14 residues. Trimming took 4 bases from V and 2 from J; bases not matched to a gene: 4. CDR3 in DNA: TGTGCCTGGACTCCGGGACTAGCCTACAATGAGCAGTTCTTC. Residues: CAWTPGLAYNEQFF.

This clonotype was picked up one time. This chain uses TRBV11-2 with TRBJ1-2; D remains unclear. Germline V gene lookup returns CDR1 SGHAT and CDR2 FQNNGV. V lost 5 bases and J lost 7, with 17 bases in between. The CDR3 contains 14 residues. DNA of the CDR3: TGTGCCAGCAGCAAAAATCCTCGGGGTAGTGGCTACACCTTC. Amino acids: CASSKNPRGSGYTF.

V gene TRBV11-3 combines with J gene TRBJ2-5, with D possibly being TRBD1 (5 bases). Germline V gene lookup returns CDR1 SGHNT and CDR2 YENEEA. Trimming took off 6 bases at V and 2 bases at J, with 10 bases between the two ends. The CDR3 contains 13 residues. CDR3 residues: CASSFRAQETQYF. The DNA for the CDR3 is TGTGCCAGCAGTTTCAGGGCGCAAGAGACCCAGTACTTC. Full variable domain (missing parts from reference TRBV11-3 and TRBJ2-5): EAGVVQSPRYKIIEKKQPVAFWCNPISGHNTLYWYLQNLGQGPELLIRYENEEAVDDSQLPKDRFSAERLKGVDSTLKIQPAELGDSAVYLCASSFRAQETQYFGPGTRLLVL.

This clonotype was counted only a few times. The CDR3: CSARDMGLYEQYF. The CDR3 coding sequence is TGCAGTGCTAGAGATATGGGACTATACGAGCAGTACTTC. V and J are TRBV20-1 and TRBJ2-7, with 7 bases matching TRBD2. The CDR3 is 13 residues long. Germline lookup yields CDR1 DFQATT and CDR2 SNEGSKA (reference sequence). Trimming took 0 bases from V and 4 from J; bases not matched to a gene: 3.

This clonotype occurred a few times. The chain joins TRBV12-3 or TRBV12-4 to TRBJ2-4; perhaps TRBD2 as D (7 bases). The J call is doubtful: the DNA matches TRBJ2-7 better. This CDR3 region has 14 residues. The CDR3 loop reads CASSWGGSHYEQYF. CDR3 nucleotide sequence: TGTGCCAGCAGTTGGGGGGGCAGTCACTACGAGCAGTACTTC.

This clonotype showed up just a few times. The gene calls are TRBV7-2 and TRBJ2-5, with 9 bases aligning to TRBD1. The CDR3 is 22 residues long. In germline, CDR1 is SGHTA, CDR2 FQGNSA. The junction had 24 bases not matched to a gene; V was cut back by 2 bases and J by 2 bases. CDR3 bases: TGTGCCAGCAGCTTACCGCGCAGGAGGGGAACTGGACAGGGGACGACGCAAGAGACCCAGTACTTC. It yields the protein CASSLPRRRGTGQGTTQETQYF.

This sequence joins TRBV27 and TRBJ1-1; 9 bases fit TRBD1. Per the germline V gene, CDR1 is MNHEY and CDR2 is SMNVEV (reference sequence). The ends lost 5 bases at V and 5 bases at J; junction bases unmatched: 12. There are 16 residues in the CDR3. The CDR3 sequence: CASSLHNRGQGTEAFF. CDR3 DNA: TGTGCCAGCAGTCTCCACAACAGGGGGCAAGGGACTGAAGCTTTCTTT.

The rearrangement links TRBV18 to TRBJ2-7, with 8 bases fitting TRBD1. J was trimmed by 5 bases and V by 4 bases; bases with no gene match: 7. This CDR3 is 14 amino acids long. The germline gives CDR1 KGHSH, CDR2 LQKENI. DNA for the CDR3: TGTGCCAGCTCACTACGACAGGGGCTCAACGAGCAGTACTTC. It is translated as CASSLRQGLNEQYF.

V gene TRBV12-3 or TRBV12-4 combines with J gene TRBJ2-4; perhaps D is TRBD1 or TRBD2 (5 bases each). The germline V and J ends were trimmed by 1 base and 13 bases, with 14 bases remaining between them. CDR3 length: 13 amino acids. CDR3 in amino acids: CASSLEGPGEQYF. DNA of the CDR3: TGTGCCAGCAGTTTAGAGGGACCGGGTGAGCAGTACTTC.

V gene TRBV10-3 combines with J gene TRBJ1-2; 9 bases line up with TRBD1. The CDR3 totals 14 residues. The V gene's germline CDR1 is ENHRY and CDR2 SYGVKD. Losses at the gene ends were 6 bases for V and 2 bases for J; bases not matched to a gene: 4. The CDR3 protein is CAISHGTGNYGYTF. The CDR3 DNA sequence: TGTGCCATCAGCCACGGGACAGGGAACTATGGCTACACCTTC.

In this sample, this clonotype turned up once. The chain employs TRBV29-1 and TRBJ1-2; D is uncertain. This CDR3 spans 13 amino acids. Trimming took 3 bases from V and 4 from J, leaving 12 bases between them. Germline CDR1 reads SQVTM; CDR2 reads ANQGSEA. CDR3: CSVDGESGYGYTF. The CDR3 region has the DNA TGCAGCGTTGACGGGGAATCGGGCTATGGCTACACCTTC. The whole variable domain, remainder taken from reference TRBV29-1 and TRBJ1-2, is SAVISQKPSRDICQRGTSLTIQCQVDSQVTMMFWYRQQPGQSLTLIATANQGSEATYESGFVIDKFPISRPNLTFSTLTVSNMSPEDSSIYLCSVDGESGYGYTFGSGTRLTVV.

The genes are TRBV5-5 and TRBJ2-7; D is perhaps TRBD1 (6 bases). CDR3 length equals 16 residues. Trimming cost V 4 bases and J 2 bases, with 19 bases left between them. Germline V gene lookup returns CDR1 SGHKS and CDR2 YYEKEE (reference sequence). The CDR3 reads CASSPRDRILTYEQYF. The DNA for the CDR3 is TGTGCCAGCAGCCCACGAGACAGGATACTAACCTACGAGCAGTACTTC.

This chain uses TRBV20-1 with TRBJ2-1; TRBD2 is a possible D gene (6 bases). The V gene's germline CDR1 is DFQATT and CDR2 SNEGSKA (reference sequence). V lost 2 bases to trimming and J lost 9 bases, with 17 bases between them. The CDR3 spans 14 residues. The CDR3 nucleotides are TGCAGTGCTAGACAGGAGAACACCGGGGGTGAGCAGTTCTTC. It specifies CSARQENTGGEQFF.

Remarks on this clonotype: The germline gene is not matched at one end of the junction; a read error may be the cause. V and J are TRBV7-2 and TRBJ1-2; D unresolved. The CDR3 has 14 amino acids. Germline V gives CDR1 SGHTA, CDR2 FQGNSA. The CDR3 loop is CASSFKGSQVGYTF. The CDR3 DNA follows: TGTGCCAGTAGCTTCAAGGGTTCCCAGGTTGGCTACACCTTC. Looking up the rest from reference TRBV7-2 and TRBJ1-2 gives the full variable domain: GAGVSQSPSNKVTEKGKDVELRCDPISGHTALYWYRQSLGQGLEFLIYFQGNSAPDKSGLPSDRFSAERTGGSVSTLTIQRTQQEDSAVYLCASSFKGSQVGYTFGSGTRLTVV.